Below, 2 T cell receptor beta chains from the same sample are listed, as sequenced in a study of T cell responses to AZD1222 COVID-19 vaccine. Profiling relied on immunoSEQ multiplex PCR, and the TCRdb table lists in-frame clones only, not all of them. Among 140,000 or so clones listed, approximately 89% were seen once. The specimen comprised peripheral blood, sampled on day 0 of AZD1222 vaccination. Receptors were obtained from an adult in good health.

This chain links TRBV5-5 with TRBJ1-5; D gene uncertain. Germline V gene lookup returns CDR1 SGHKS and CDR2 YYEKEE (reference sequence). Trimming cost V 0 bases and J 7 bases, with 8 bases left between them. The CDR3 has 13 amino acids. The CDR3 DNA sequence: TGTGCCAGCAGCTTGGTAGGAAGCCAGCCCCAGCATTTT. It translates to CASSLVGSQPQHF.

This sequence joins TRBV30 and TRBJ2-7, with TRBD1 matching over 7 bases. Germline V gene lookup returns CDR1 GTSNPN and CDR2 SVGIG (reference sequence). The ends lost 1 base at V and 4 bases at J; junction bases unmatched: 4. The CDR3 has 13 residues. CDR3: CAWSAGQPYEQYF. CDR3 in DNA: TGTGCCTGGAGTGCGGGACAGCCTTACGAGCAGTACTTC.